Below, one T cell receptor (beta chain) is given with its context. Some clones are missing from TCRdb's copy, which holds only in-frame ones; the method was immunoSEQ multiplex PCR. Of 110,000 to 150,000 clones listed, roughly nine tenths are singletons. Germline CDR1 SGHDT, CDR2 YYEEEE. V lost 2 bases and J 4 bases, leaving 13 bases between the germline ends. The CDR3 loop spans 15 amino acids. The source of the sample is a study of blood T cell repertoires in COVID-19. Sequencing used peripheral blood. This clonotype was sampled from a woman aged 60 to 75 with active COVID-19. The rearrangement uses TRBV5-6 and TRBJ2-1; tentatively, D is TRBD2 (6 bases). For the CDR3, the DNA is TGTGCCAGCAGCTTCCTCAGCGGGTCATACAATGAGCAGTTCTTC. It codes for CASSFLSGSYNEQFF.